The entry below describes one T cell receptor beta chain. What it binds is unknown. Other DNA sequences in this specimen translate into the identical CDR3. The germline V and J ends were trimmed by 2 bases and 4 bases, with 20 bases remaining between them. Per germline, CDR1 GTSNPN and CDR2 SVGIG (reference sequence). There are 16 residues in the CDR3. The record originates from a study of graft-versus-host responses after intestinal transplantation. Background on the study: Multivisceral, liver-intestinal, or isolated intestinal transplants were given to recipients. Among the recipients, all got anti-thymocyte globulin induction and then tacrolimus and steroids for around 3 years.

Clones were sequenced by immunoSEQ multiplex PCR, and TCRdb holds only the in-frame ones, with some missing. The sample has over 80,000 clones, about 90% seen once. Whole-study results and caveats: Graft-donor T cell macrochimerism coincided with high graft-versus-host to host-versus-graft clonal ratios in allografts. An association linked early post-transplant HvG declines with peak circulating GvH clone levels.

This chain connects TRBV30 to TRBJ1-2; D is unclear. This material consisted of unstimulated CD8+ T cells sorted from spleen or lymph node cells, taken before transplant. This clonotype originated in a human donor who was the organ donor for an intestinal transplant. CDR3 protein: CAWSPPLTWAPYGYTF. The DNA of the CDR3 is TGTGCCTGGAGTCCCCCCCTTACTTGGGCCCCCTATGGCTACACCTTC.